One sample yielded the 24 T cell receptor beta chains listed below, sequenced in a study of blood T cell repertoires in COVID-19. The data were produced by immunoSEQ multiplex PCR, yet TCRdb's version contains in-frame clones alone and is incomplete. Among 120,000 or so clones, 87% were seen once, and the ten largest hold approximately 3.3%. Source material: peripheral blood. The receptor set was obtained from a woman aged 55-69 years with acute or convalescent COVID-19.

The chain employs TRBV4-2 and TRBJ1-1; perhaps TRBD1 as D (6 bases). Trimming pared 3 bases from V and 1 base from J, leaving 9 bases between. Germline CDR1 LGHNA, CDR2 YNFKEQ. This CDR3 has 14 amino acids. In nucleotides, the CDR3 is TGTGCCAGCAGCCAGGCGGACAGGAACACTGAAGCTTTCTTT. This codes for CASSQADRNTEAFF.

V and J are TRBV6-4 and TRBJ1-2, with 12 bases aligning to TRBD1. This CDR3 is built from 15 residues. Germline assignment: CDR1 MRHNA and CDR2 SNTAGT. Losses at the gene ends were 7 bases for V and 5 bases for J; bases not matched to a gene: 8. DNA of the CDR3: TGTGCCAGCACCCCAGGGACAGGGGGCAATTATGGCTACACCTTC. Translating it yields CASTPGTGGNYGYTF.

This clone was recorded a few times. The chain joins TRBV6-5 to TRBJ2-2; possibly TRBD2 for D (6 bases). The CDR3 is 12 residues long. V gave up 6 bases and J gave up 6 bases, with 8 bases separating them. CDR1 and CDR2 (germline): MNHEY, SVGAGI. The CDR3 bases are TGTGCCAGCAGCCGGGAGTCCGGGGAGCTGTTTTTT. Translated: CASSRESGELFF.

The rearrangement uses TRBV18 and TRBJ2-1, with TRBD2 matching 12 bases. The V gene end was trimmed by 3 bases and the J gene end by 2 bases; junction bases not matched to a gene: 8. This CDR3 has 18 residues. CDR1 and CDR2 from the germline V gene are KGHSH and LQKENI. The CDR3 region has the DNA TGTGCCAGCTCACCCCGACTAGCGGGAGTTTTAACCTACAATGAGCAGTTCTTC. Translated, it gives CASSPRLAGVLTYNEQFF.

CDR3 amino acids: CSAAGAYEQYV. The CDR3 DNA is TGCAGTGCTGCGGGGGCCTACGAGCAGTACGTC. The chain recombines TRBV20-1 with TRBJ2-7; 7 bases match TRBD2. CDR1 DFQATT and CDR2 SNEGSKA come from the germline V gene (reference sequence). The CDR3 sequence is 11 residues long. The V and J ends lost 5 bases and 2 bases, in that order; junction bases with no gene match: 0.

The chain employs TRBV19 and TRBJ2-3, with 12 positions matching TRBD2. Germline assignment: CDR1 LNHDA and CDR2 SQIVND (reference sequence). V dropped 6 bases and J dropped 4; count of bases not matched to a gene: 5. The CDR3 totals 15 residues. This chain's CDR3 is CASRRLAGVPDTQYF. DNA of the CDR3: TGTGCCAGTAGGAGACTAGCGGGAGTCCCAGATACGCAGTATTTT.

This chain uses TRBV11-2 with TRBJ2-3; D is undetermined. This CDR3 has 11 residues. V lost 7 bases and J 6 bases, leaving 8 bases between the germline ends. CDR1 is SGHAT, CDR2 FQNNGV, per germline. The CDR3 DNA sequence: TGTGCCAGCATCCGACTCGATACGCAGTATTTT. Protein sequence: CASIRLDTQYF.

DNA for the CDR3: TGCAGCGCACCGGGACAGTACTCTGGCTACACCTTC. This gives the protein CSAPGQYSGYTF. The chain recombines TRBV29-1 with TRBJ1-2; 7 bases align to TRBD1. The germline V gene encodes CDR1 SQVTM and CDR2 ANQGSEA. After removal of 7 bases from V and 7 bases from J, the junction contained 9 bases not matched to a gene. The CDR3 loop spans 12 amino acids. The full variable domain, with the rest looked up from reference TRBV29-1 and TRBJ1-2, is SAVISQKPSRDICQRGTSLTIQCQVDSQVTMMFWYRQQPGQSLTLIATANQGSEATYESGFVIDKFPISRPNLTFSTLTVSNMSPEDSSIYLCSAPGQYSGYTFGSGTRLTVV.

This chain connects TRBV19 to TRBJ2-1; D is perhaps TRBD2 (5 bases). The V end lost 8 bases, the J end lost 0 bases, and 17 bases lay between the germline ends. The CDR3 is 16 amino acids. Germline V lookup: CDR1 LNHDA, CDR2 SQIVND (reference sequence). CDR3 in amino acids: CASGRTLFSSYNEQFF. The CDR3 DNA reads as TGTGCCAGTGGTCGGACTCTTTTTAGCTCCTACAATGAGCAGTTCTTC.

The CDR3 loop is CASSYASVRTNEKLFF. Here the CDR3 DNA reads TGTGCCAGCAGTTATGCCAGTGTCAGAACCAATGAAAAACTGTTTTTT. V gene TRBV6-6 combines with J gene TRBJ1-4; unclear D gene. CDR3 size: 16 residues. From germline, CDR1 is MNHNY and CDR2 SVGAGI (reference sequence). V lost 3 bases and J 5 bases, leaving 16 bases between the germline ends.

This clone was counted once. The rearrangement uses TRBV5-8 and TRBJ1-6, with 7 bases identical to TRBD1. CDR1 and CDR2 from the germline V gene are SGHTS and YDEGEE. The CDR3 is made up of 15 amino acids. V lost 4 bases and J lost 5; bases outside the gene matches: 6. The CDR3 coding sequence is TGTGCCAGCAGCACGGGACAGCCGAATAATTCACCCCTCCACTTT. Translated, it gives CASSTGQPNNSPLHF.

This clone was counted a single time. The J gene is TRBJ1-4, the V gene TRBV5-5, with 11 bases fitting TRBD1. In germline, CDR1 is SGHKS, CDR2 YYEKEE (reference sequence). Trimming cost V 4 bases and J 7 bases; bases outside gene matches: 6. The CDR3 consists of 15 residues. CDR3 residues: CASSISGTGGEKLFF. The CDR3 coding sequence is TGTGCCAGCAGCATCTCCGGGACAGGGGGTGAAAAACTGTTTTTT.

The rearrangement joins TRBV3-1 (or the pseudogene TRBV3-2) to TRBJ1-1; D remains unclear. Germline loops: CDR1 LGHDT, CDR2 YNNKEL (reference sequence). Trimming cost V 0 bases and J 8 bases, with 10 bases left between them. The CDR3 loop spans 13 amino acids. In DNA form, the CDR3 reads TGTGCCAGCAGCCAAGACGAGGCGGCGGAAGCTTTCTTT. Translated, it gives CASSQDEAAEAFF.

The rearrangement joins TRBV6-5 to TRBJ2-1; D possibly corresponds to TRBD2 (5 bases). Trimming pared 8 bases from V and 4 bases from J, leaving 15 bases between. CDR3 size: 14 residues. The germline V gene encodes CDR1 MNHEY and CDR2 SVGAGI. The CDR3 DNA follows: TGTGCCAGCGCGGACTGGGGAGAATACAATGAGCAGTTCTTC. Its protein product is CASADWGEYNEQFF.

The chain couples TRBV19 to TRBJ1-2, with unresolved D. CDR1 and CDR2 from the germline V gene are LNHDA and SQIVND (reference sequence). Trimming shortened V by 3 bases and J by 8 bases, and 13 bases separated the two germline ends. The CDR3 is 13 amino acids. CDR3 loop: CASSISNSRGYTF. The DNA of the CDR3 is TGTGCCAGTAGTATTAGCAATTCTCGGGGCTACACCTTC. Complete variable domain (other parts from reference TRBV19 and TRBJ1-2): DGGITQSPKYLFRKEGQNVTLSCEQNLNHDAMYWYRQDPGQGLRLIYYSQIVNDFQKGDIAEGYSVSREKKESFPLTVTSAQKNPTAFYLCASSISNSRGYTFGSGTRLTVV.

The CDR3 loop reads CASSHGGIGNEQYF. CDR3 nucleotide sequence: TGTGCCAGCAGCCATGGCGGGATAGGAAACGAGCAGTACTTC. The chain employs TRBV3-1 (or the pseudogene TRBV3-2) and TRBJ2-7; D is perhaps TRBD2 (6 bases). This CDR3 has 14 amino acids. Germline CDR1 reads LGHDT; CDR2 reads YNNKEL (reference sequence). V lost 3 bases and J 5 bases, leaving 14 bases between the germline ends.

The genes are TRBV11-3 and TRBJ2-1; 7 nucleotides match TRBD1. V was pared by 4 bases and J by 3 bases, with 3 bases of the junction left unmatched. The CDR3 sequence is 14 residues long. From germline, CDR1 is SGHNT and CDR2 YENEEA. The CDR3 is CASSSRDSYNEQFF. The CDR3 DNA is TGTGCCAGCAGCTCCCGGGACAGCTACAATGAGCAGTTCTTC.

The chain carries TRBV19 and TRBJ1-1, with TRBD1 matching 9 bases. Germline V CDR1 and CDR2: LNHDA, SQIVND (reference sequence). The CDR3 sequence is 16 residues long. The J segment lost 3 bases and the V segment lost 7 bases, leaving 12 bases of the junction unmatched. The CDR3 bases are TGTGCCAGTATCCGGACAGGGGCTACTTGGGACACTGAAGCTTTCTTT. This codes for CASIRTGATWDTEAFF.

The V gene is TRBV19, the J gene TRBJ1-2, with D maybe TRBD1 (5 bases). CDR1 is LNHDA and CDR2 is SQIVND in the germline V gene (reference sequence). Trimming took off 7 bases at V and 7 bases at J, with 16 bases between the two ends. This CDR3 region has 13 residues. The CDR3, as DNA: TGTGCCAGTACTCCACGGGCAGGGTCTGGCTACACCTTC. It codes for CASTPRAGSGYTF. The variable domain in full, with the rest retrieved from reference TRBV19 and TRBJ1-2, is DGGITQSPKYLFRKEGQNVTLSCEQNLNHDAMYWYRQDPGQGLRLIYYSQIVNDFQKGDIAEGYSVSREKKESFPLTVTSAQKNPTAFYLCASTPRAGSGYTFGSGTRLTVV.

CDR3 DNA: TGTGCCAGCAGCTCCGGGACAGGGCCGTACGAGCAGTACTTC. Residues: CASSSGTGPYEQYF. The V and J genes are TRBV11-3 and TRBJ2-7, with 9 bases identical to TRBD1. V was pared by 4 bases and J by 4 bases, with 5 bases of the junction left unmatched. The germline V gene has CDR1 SGHNT and CDR2 YENEEA. The CDR3 is 14 residues long.

This clone was counted once. The chain combines TRBV15 with TRBJ2-1, with 15 bases lining up with TRBD2. Germline CDR1 is LNHNV and CDR2 is YYDKDF (reference sequence). The V segment lost 3 bases and the J segment 8 bases; nucleotides outside the gene matches: 14. The CDR3 runs to 19 residues. Written as DNA, the CDR3 is TGTGCCACCAGCAGCCCGGGACTAGCGGGAGGATATGGATCGTATGAGCAGTTCTTC. It is translated as CATSSPGLAGGYGSYEQFF.

V and J are TRBV6-5 and TRBJ2-5; TRBD1 might be the D (5 bases). V lost 6 bases and J 5 bases, leaving 16 bases between the germline ends. The CDR3 has 14 amino acids. Germline V lookup: CDR1 MNHEY, CDR2 SVGAGI. CDR3 loop: CASSKNGRDETQYF. CDR3 sequence (DNA): TGTGCCAGCAGCAAAAACGGCAGGGATGAGACCCAGTACTTC.

This clone was observed once. The V call is TRBV5-4, the J call TRBJ2-1; D possibly corresponds to TRBD2 (6 bases). CDR1 is SGHNT, CDR2 YYREEE, per germline (reference sequence). The CDR3 is made up of 13 amino acids. The V end lost 2 bases, the J end lost 9 bases, and 12 bases lay between the germline ends. The CDR3 is CASSFGDFIEQFF. The CDR3 nucleotides read TGTGCCAGCAGCTTTGGGGACTTCATTGAGCAGTTCTTC.

The chain is built from TRBV29-1 and TRBJ1-2, with 7 bases fitting TRBD1. This CDR3 is 14 amino acids long. With V trimmed by 5 bases and J by 2 bases, 8 bases remained unmatched. Germline V gives CDR1 SQVTM, CDR2 ANQGSEA. The CDR3 bases are TGCAGCGTTCTTGGGGGACAGATCAACTATGGCTACACCTTC. The encoded protein is CSVLGGQINYGYTF.